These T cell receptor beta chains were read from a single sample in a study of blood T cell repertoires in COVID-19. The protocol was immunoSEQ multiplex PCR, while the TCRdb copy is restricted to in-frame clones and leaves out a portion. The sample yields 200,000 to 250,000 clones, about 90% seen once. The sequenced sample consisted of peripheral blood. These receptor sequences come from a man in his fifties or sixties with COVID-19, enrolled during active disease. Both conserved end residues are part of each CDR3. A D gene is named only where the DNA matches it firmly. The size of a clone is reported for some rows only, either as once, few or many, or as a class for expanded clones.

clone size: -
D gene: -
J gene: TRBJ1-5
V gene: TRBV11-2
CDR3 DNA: TGTGCCCAGCAGCTACAGCCGCCGCCCCAGCATTTT
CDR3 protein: CAQQLQPPPQHF

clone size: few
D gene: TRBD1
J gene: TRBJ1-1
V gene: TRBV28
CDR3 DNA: TGTGCCAGCAGTTTAACAGGGGTATTGAACACTGAAGCTTTCTTT
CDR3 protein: CASSLTGVLNTEAFF

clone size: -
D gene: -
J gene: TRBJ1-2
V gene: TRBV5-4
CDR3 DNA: TGTGCCAGCAGCTTGAAGGGCAGGGACTATGGCTACACCTTC
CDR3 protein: CASSLKGRDYGYTF

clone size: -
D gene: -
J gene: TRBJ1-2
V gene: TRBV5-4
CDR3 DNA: TGTGCCAGCAGCTTGGTCGACAGTAAGAAATATGGCTACACCTTC
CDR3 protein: CASSLVDSKKYGYTF

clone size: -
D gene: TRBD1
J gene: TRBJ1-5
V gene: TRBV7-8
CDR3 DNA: TGTGCCAGCAGCCGACGACAGGGTGGCAATCAGCCCCAGCATTTT
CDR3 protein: CASSRRQGGNQPQHF

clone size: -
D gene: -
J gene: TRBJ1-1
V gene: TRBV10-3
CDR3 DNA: TGTGCCATCACCCCCGGGACACTCAACACTGAAGCTTTCTTT
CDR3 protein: CAITPGTLNTEAFF

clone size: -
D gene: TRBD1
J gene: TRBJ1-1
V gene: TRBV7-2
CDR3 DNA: TGTGCCAGCAGCCAAGGGACAGGGGTGAGCACTGAAGCTTTCTTT
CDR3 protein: CASSQGTGVSTEAFF

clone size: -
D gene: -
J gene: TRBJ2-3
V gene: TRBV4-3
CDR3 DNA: TGCGCCAGCAGCCAAAATCCGCTCGGGACAGATACGCAGTATTTT
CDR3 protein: CASSQNPLGTDTQYF

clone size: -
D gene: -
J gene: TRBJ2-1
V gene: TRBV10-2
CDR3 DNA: TGCGCCAGCAGGGGGGGATCTCAGTGGCAGTTCTTC
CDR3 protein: CASRGGSQWQFF

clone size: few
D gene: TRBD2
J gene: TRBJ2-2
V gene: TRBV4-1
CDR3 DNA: TGCGCCAGCAGCCTCAGAGCGGGAGCGGCCACCGGGGAGCTGTTTTTT
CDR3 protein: CASSLRAGAATGELFF

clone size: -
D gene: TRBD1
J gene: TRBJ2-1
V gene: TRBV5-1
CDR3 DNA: TGCGCCAGCAGCACAAACAGGGGGTCCTACAATGAGCAGTTCTTC
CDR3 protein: CASSTNRGSYNEQFF

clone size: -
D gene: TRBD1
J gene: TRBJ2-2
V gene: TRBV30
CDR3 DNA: TGTGCCTGGAGACAGGGGACAAGTCCCGGGGAGCTGTTTTTT
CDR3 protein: CAWRQGTSPGELFF

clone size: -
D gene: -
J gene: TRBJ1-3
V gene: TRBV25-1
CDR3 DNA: TGTGCCAGCAGTGACCAGGTCTCTGGAAACACCATATATTTT
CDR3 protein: CASSDQVSGNTIYF

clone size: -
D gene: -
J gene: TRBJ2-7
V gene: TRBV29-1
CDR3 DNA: TGCAGCGTTGCTTCGAGCTCCTACGAGCAGTACTTC
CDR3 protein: CSVASSSYEQYF

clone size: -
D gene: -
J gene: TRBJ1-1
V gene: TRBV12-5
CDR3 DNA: TGTGCTAGTGGACTCGGCAGGGGGAACACTGAAGCTTTCTTT
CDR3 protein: CASGLGRGNTEAFF

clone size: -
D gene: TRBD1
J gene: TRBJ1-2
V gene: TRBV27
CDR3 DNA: TGTGCCAGCAGACTAGCTCAGGGGGCCCGTAACTATGGCTACACCTTC
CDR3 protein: CASRLAQGARNYGYTF

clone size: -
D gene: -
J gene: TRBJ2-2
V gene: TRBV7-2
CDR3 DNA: TGTGCCAGCAGCCGGGACTGGAACACCGGGGAGCTGTTTTTT
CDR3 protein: CASSRDWNTGELFF

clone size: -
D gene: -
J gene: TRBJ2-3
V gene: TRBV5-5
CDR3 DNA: TGTGCCAGCAGCCCCACCCCTCGTGCGGAACTCACAGATACGCAGTATTTT
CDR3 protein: CASSPTPRAELTDTQYF

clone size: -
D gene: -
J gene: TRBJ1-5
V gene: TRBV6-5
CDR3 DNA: TGTGCCAGCAGTCCAACAGGGATACAGCCCCAGCATTTT
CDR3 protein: CASSPTGIQPQHF

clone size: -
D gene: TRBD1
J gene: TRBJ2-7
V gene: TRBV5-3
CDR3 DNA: TGTGCCAGAAGCTATACAGGGGGCGGATACGAGCAGTACTTC
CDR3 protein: CARSYTGGGYEQYF

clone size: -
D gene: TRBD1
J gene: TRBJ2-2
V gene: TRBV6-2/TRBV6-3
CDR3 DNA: TGTGCCAGCAGTTCCCGGGGGACAGGGGGCGTCTCGAACACCGGGGAGCTGTTTTTT
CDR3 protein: CASSSRGTGGVSNTGELFF

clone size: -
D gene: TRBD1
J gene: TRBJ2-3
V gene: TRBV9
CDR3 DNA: TGTGCCAGCAGCAGTCCGGGACAGGGTATTTCAGATACGCAGTATTTT
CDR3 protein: CASSSPGQGISDTQYF

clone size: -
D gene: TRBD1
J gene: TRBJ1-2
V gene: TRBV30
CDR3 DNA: TGTGCCTGGAGGAGACGACAGGGACCTTATGGCTACACCTTC
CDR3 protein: CAWRRRQGPYGYTF

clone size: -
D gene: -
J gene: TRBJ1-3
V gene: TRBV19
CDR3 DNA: TGTGCCAGTAGTATCTCAGGGCCCATCTTTGGAAACACCATATATTTT
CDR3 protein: CASSISGPIFGNTIYF

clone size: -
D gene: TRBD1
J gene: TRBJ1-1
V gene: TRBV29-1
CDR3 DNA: TGCAGCATCGGACAGGGCGTCAATGAAGCTTTCTTT
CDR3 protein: CSIGQGVNEAFF

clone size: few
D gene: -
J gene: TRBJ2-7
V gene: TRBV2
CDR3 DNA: TGTGCCAGCAGGGCCCCGGAGGGGTCCCACGAGCAGTACTTC
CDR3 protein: CASRAPEGSHEQYF

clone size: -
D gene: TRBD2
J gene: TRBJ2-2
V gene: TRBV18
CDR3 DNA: TGTGCCAGCTCACCCAGACTAGCGGGGGCCGGAAACACCGGGGAGCTGTTTTTT
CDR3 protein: CASSPRLAGAGNTGELFF

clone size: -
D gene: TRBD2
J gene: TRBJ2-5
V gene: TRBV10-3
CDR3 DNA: TGTGCCATCAGTGAAGGTAGCGGGAGGGCCCAAGAGACCCAGTACTTC
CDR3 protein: CAISEGSGRAQETQYF

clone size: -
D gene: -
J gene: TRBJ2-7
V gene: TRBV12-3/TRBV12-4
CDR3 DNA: TGTGCCAGCAGTACAGACTGGAGGGAAGAGCAGTACTTC
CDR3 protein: CASSTDWREEQYF

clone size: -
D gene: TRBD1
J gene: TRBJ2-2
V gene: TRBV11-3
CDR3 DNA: TGTGCCAGCAGCCGACAGGGTAACACCGGGGAGCTGTTTTTT
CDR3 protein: CASSRQGNTGELFF

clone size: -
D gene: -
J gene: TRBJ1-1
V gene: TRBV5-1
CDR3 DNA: TGCGCCAGCAGCTTGAACCTAGCGGTAAGGGCTTTCTTT
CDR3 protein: CASSLNLAVRAFF

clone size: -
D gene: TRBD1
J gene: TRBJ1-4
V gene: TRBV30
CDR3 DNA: TGTGCCTGGACTTGGACAGGTGTTGAAAAACTGTTTTTT
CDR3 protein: CAWTWTGVEKLFF

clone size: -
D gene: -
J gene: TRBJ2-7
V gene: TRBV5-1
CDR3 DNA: TGCGCCAGCAGCTTGGAACCGGGTGTCTACGAGCAGTACTTC
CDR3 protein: CASSLEPGVYEQYF

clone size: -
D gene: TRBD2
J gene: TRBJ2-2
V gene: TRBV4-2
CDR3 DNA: TGTGCCAGCAGCCAAGAATGGGGGAGGGCCACCGGGGAGCTGTTTTTT
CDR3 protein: CASSQEWGRATGELFF

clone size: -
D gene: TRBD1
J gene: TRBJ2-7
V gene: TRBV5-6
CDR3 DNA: TGTGCCAGCAGCCCAGACAGGGGCAACGAGCAGTACTTC
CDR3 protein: CASSPDRGNEQYF

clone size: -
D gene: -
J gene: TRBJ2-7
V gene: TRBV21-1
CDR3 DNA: TGTGCCAGCAGCATCGACAGGGAGGACGGCGAGCAGTACTTC
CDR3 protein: CASSIDREDGEQYF

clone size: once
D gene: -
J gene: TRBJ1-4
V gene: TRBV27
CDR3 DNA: TGTGCCAGCAGCCGAACATCGATCCCCACTAATGAAAAACTGTTTTTT
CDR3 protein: CASSRTSIPTNEKLFF

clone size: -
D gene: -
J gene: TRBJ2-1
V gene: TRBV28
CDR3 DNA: TGTGCCAGCCGTTGTAGTTCCTGCACCACTTACAATGAGCAGTTCTTC
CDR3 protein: CASRCSSCTTYNEQFF

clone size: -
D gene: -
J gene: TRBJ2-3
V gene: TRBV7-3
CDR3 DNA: TGTGCCAGCAGTTCGGGGAGCACAGATACGCAGTATTTT
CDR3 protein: CASSSGSTDTQYF

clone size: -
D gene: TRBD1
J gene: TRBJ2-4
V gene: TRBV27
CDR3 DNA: TGTGCCAGTACCGACAGGGGGGGAGTCAAAAACATTCAGTACTTC
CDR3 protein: CASTDRGGVKNIQYF

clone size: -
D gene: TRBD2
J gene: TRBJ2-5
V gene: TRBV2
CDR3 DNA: TGTGCCAGCAGACATTCTAGCGGGAGGGCCCCCCCGACCCAGTACTTC
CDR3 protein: CASRHSSGRAPPTQYF